Listed below are T cell receptor beta chains from one sample, sequenced in a study of cytomegalovirus exposure and HLA in healthy donors. The data were produced by immunoSEQ multiplex PCR, yet TCRdb's version contains in-frame clones alone and is incomplete. Seen here are about 160,000 clones, more than 60% observed once, and the top ten hold more than 3.5%. The specimen was PBMCs. The receptors here all came from a man between 40 and 49 years old in good health and CMV-seronegative. Both conserved end residues are trimmed from each CDR3. Fields, in order: CDR3 length, V gene, J gene, CDR3 protein.

13	TRBV15	TRBJ1-4	ATSSKGGRVTKLF
14	TRBV5-4	TRBJ2-7	ASSGTSGGSPYEQY
14	TRBV7-8	TRBJ1-1	ASSPLLRKGYTEAF
13	TRBV13	TRBJ2-6	ASSLRGSGANVLT
12	TRBV5-4	TRBJ1-1	ASSQGRGNTEAF
11	TRBV19	TRBJ2-1	ASSPRGYNEQF
10	TRBV6-6	TRBJ1-5	ASNSGSQPQH
13	TRBV4-1	TRBJ2-7	ASSQDPSGEFEQY
12	TRBV30	TRBJ2-3	AWNPSLGGDTQY
13	TRBV7-9	TRBJ1-4	ASSLNGGMSEKLF
13	TRBV19	TRBJ2-3	ASSIWGQSTDTQY
14	TRBV25-1	TRBJ2-3	ASSETRTGAADTQY
12	TRBV5-4	TRBJ1-2	ASSLDMPNYGYT
14	TRBV5-1	TRBJ1-2	ASSLAMWGSNYGYT
11	TRBV6-5	TRBJ1-5	ASTLGRDQPQH
9	TRBV6-1	TRBJ2-7	ASSYSREQY
12	TRBV5-1	TRBJ2-7	ASSLVAGAYEQY
14	TRBV7-9	TRBJ2-5	ASSLSSTEPQETQY
11	TRBV2	TRBJ1-3	ASSESSGNTIY
12	TRBV6-5	TRBJ1-2	ASSSIQEHYGYT
12	TRBV5-1	TRBJ1-2	ASSVTGESYGYT